The rows below give T cell receptor beta chains drawn from one sample of a study of OX40 agonist ivuxolimab in advanced cancers. Sequencing was performed with immunoSEQ multiplex PCR; in TCRdb, only in-frame clones are kept and a portion is missing. The sample carries about 79,000 clones, 75% to 95% recorded once. The specimen comprised CD4+ or CD8+ T cells sorted from blood, sampled in a trial of the OX40 agonist ivuxolimab. The receptors were gathered from an adult with an advanced solid tumor such as melanoma, head and neck, liver or kidney cancer. Both conserved end residues are part of each CDR3. Each record gives: D gene, clone size, J gene, V gene, CDR3 DNA, CDR3 protein. A D gene is named only where the DNA matches it firmly. Some rows have no size entry. The others give once, few or many, or a class for an expanded clone.

d_call: TRBD1
clone_size: -
j_call: TRBJ2-6
v_call: TRBV19
cdr3_nt: TGTGCCAGTAGGACGGGGGGACAGGGGGCGCCGGGGGCCAACGTCCTGACTTTC
cdr3_aa: CASRTGGQGAPGANVLTF

d_call: -
clone_size: -
j_call: TRBJ1-2
v_call: TRBV12-5
cdr3_nt: TGTGCTAGTGGCCGGGACGGACTTAATGGCTACACCTTC
cdr3_aa: CASGRDGLNGYTF

d_call: -
clone_size: few
j_call: TRBJ1-2
v_call: TRBV30
cdr3_nt: TGTGCCTGGAGTCGACAGACCGTAGAAGGCTACACCTTC
cdr3_aa: CAWSRQTVEGYTF

d_call: -
clone_size: once
j_call: TRBJ1-6
v_call: TRBV6-5
cdr3_nt: TGTGCCAGCAGTTACCGGATGTATAATTCACCCCTCCACTTT
cdr3_aa: CASSYRMYNSPLHF

d_call: -
clone_size: -
j_call: TRBJ2-7
v_call: TRBV2
cdr3_nt: TGTGCCAGCAGTGGGGCAAGGCTTTGGCAGTACTTC
cdr3_aa: CASSGARLWQYF

d_call: -
clone_size: once
j_call: TRBJ2-7
v_call: TRBV5-6
cdr3_nt: TGTGCCAGCAGATGGGGGGAAAATGGCCCCCAGACCTACGAGCAGTACTTC
cdr3_aa: CASRWGENGPQTYEQYF

d_call: -
clone_size: -
j_call: TRBJ1-1
v_call: TRBV5-1
cdr3_nt: TGCGCCAGCAGCTTGGCCGCACTTGGGGACACTGAAGCTTTCTTT
cdr3_aa: CASSLAALGDTEAFF

d_call: TRBD1
clone_size: -
j_call: TRBJ2-7
v_call: TRBV7-3
cdr3_nt: TGTGCCAGCAGCTTGGCAGGGGGCTACGAGCAGTACTTC
cdr3_aa: CASSLAGGYEQYF

d_call: -
clone_size: -
j_call: TRBJ2-7
v_call: TRBV19
cdr3_nt: TGTGCCAGTAGTATTTCGGTTACCCTCGGTTACGAGCAGTACTTC
cdr3_aa: CASSISVTLGYEQYF

d_call: TRBD1
clone_size: few
j_call: TRBJ1-2
v_call: TRBV10-3
cdr3_nt: TGTGCCATCAGAGGGGACAGAACAGTAAACTATGGCTACACCTTC
cdr3_aa: CAIRGDRTVNYGYTF

d_call: -
clone_size: -
j_call: TRBJ2-3
v_call: TRBV28
cdr3_nt: TGTGCCAGCAGTTTAGGAGGCAGGTCGTTAGGGGGCACAGATACGCAGTATTTT
cdr3_aa: CASSLGGRSLGGTDTQYF

d_call: TRBD2
clone_size: -
j_call: TRBJ2-7
v_call: TRBV18
cdr3_nt: TGTGCCAGCTCACCACCGTTAGCGGGAGGCTCCTACGAGCAGTACTTC
cdr3_aa: CASSPPLAGGSYEQYF

d_call: -
clone_size: -
j_call: TRBJ2-7
v_call: TRBV28
cdr3_nt: TGTGCCAGCAGTTTCCCCCCGGACGGTTCTCTAGTAAACTACGAGCAGTACTTC
cdr3_aa: CASSFPPDGSLVNYEQYF

d_call: TRBD2
clone_size: -
j_call: TRBJ2-1
v_call: TRBV5-1
cdr3_nt: TGCGCCAGCAGCAAAGGACTAGCGGGGCCCAATGAGCAGTTCTTC
cdr3_aa: CASSKGLAGPNEQFF

d_call: -
clone_size: -
j_call: TRBJ1-1
v_call: TRBV6-1
cdr3_nt: TGTGCCAGCAGTGAAAGGGGGTGGAACACTGAAGCTTTCTTT
cdr3_aa: CASSERGWNTEAFF

d_call: -
clone_size: -
j_call: TRBJ2-5
v_call: TRBV19
cdr3_nt: TGTGCCAGTAGTATGAATAGCGAGACCCAGTACTTC
cdr3_aa: CASSMNSETQYF

d_call: -
clone_size: -
j_call: TRBJ2-7
v_call: TRBV23-1
cdr3_nt: TGCGCCGCCTCGGCGCCTAGGGAATCCTACGAGCAGTACTTC
cdr3_aa: CAASAPRESYEQYF

d_call: TRBD1
clone_size: -
j_call: TRBJ2-7
v_call: TRBV18
cdr3_nt: TGTGCCAGCTCACCAAGGGACAGGGGGCACGAGCAGTACTTC
cdr3_aa: CASSPRDRGHEQYF

d_call: TRBD2
clone_size: -
j_call: TRBJ2-1
v_call: TRBV28
cdr3_nt: TGTGCCAGCAGTTTAGGGCTAGCGGGCCGCGAGCAGTTCTTC
cdr3_aa: CASSLGLAGREQFF

d_call: -
clone_size: -
j_call: TRBJ1-5
v_call: TRBV28
cdr3_nt: TGTGCCAGCGGTGGGGCCTCGCGGGATCAGCCCCAGCATTTT
cdr3_aa: CASGGASRDQPQHF

d_call: -
clone_size: -
j_call: TRBJ2-5
v_call: TRBV5-4
cdr3_nt: TGTGCCAGCAGCGGGGTCGGGGGACAAGAGACCCAGTACTTC
cdr3_aa: CASSGVGGQETQYF

d_call: -
clone_size: -
j_call: TRBJ1-3
v_call: TRBV6-1
cdr3_nt: TGTGCCAGCAGAACTGGAAACACCATATATTTT
cdr3_aa: CASRTGNTIYF

d_call: -
clone_size: -
j_call: TRBJ2-5
v_call: TRBV6-1
cdr3_nt: TGTGCCATGACCGGCGGGTCGCGGGGTTCGGAGACCCAGTACTTC
cdr3_aa: CAMTGGSRGSETQYF

d_call: TRBD1
clone_size: once
j_call: TRBJ2-3
v_call: TRBV10-3
cdr3_nt: TGTGCCATCAGTTACCGCGTGGGACAGGGAACCCAAGATACGCAGTATTTT
cdr3_aa: CAISYRVGQGTQDTQYF

d_call: TRBD2
clone_size: -
j_call: TRBJ2-7
v_call: TRBV9
cdr3_nt: TGTGCCAGCAGCGTAGGGGATAGCGGGAGGTCGGACGAGCAGTACTTC
cdr3_aa: CASSVGDSGRSDEQYF

d_call: -
clone_size: -
j_call: TRBJ2-7
v_call: TRBV28
cdr3_nt: TGTGCCAGCAGTTCCGGGCCGCCCTACGAGCAGTACTTC
cdr3_aa: CASSSGPPYEQYF

d_call: TRBD1
clone_size: -
j_call: TRBJ1-1
v_call: TRBV28
cdr3_nt: TGTGCCAGCAGTTTATTCCGCGGACAGGGGAACACTGAAGCTTTCTTT
cdr3_aa: CASSLFRGQGNTEAFF

d_call: TRBD1
clone_size: -
j_call: TRBJ2-2
v_call: TRBV15
cdr3_nt: TGTGCCACCAGCACTGGGACAGGGAGAGCCGGGGAGCTGTTTTTT
cdr3_aa: CATSTGTGRAGELFF

d_call: -
clone_size: -
j_call: TRBJ2-2
v_call: TRBV7-9
cdr3_nt: TGTGCCAGCAGCATTCAGGGGGGGTTTAACACCGGGGAGCTGTTTTTT
cdr3_aa: CASSIQGGFNTGELFF

d_call: TRBD2
clone_size: -
j_call: TRBJ2-1
v_call: TRBV5-1
cdr3_nt: TGCGCCAGCAGCGATGGGACTAGCGGGAGTAATGAGCAGTTCTTC
cdr3_aa: CASSDGTSGSNEQFF

d_call: -
clone_size: -
j_call: TRBJ2-3
v_call: TRBV28
cdr3_nt: TGTGCCAGCAGTCCCCCTCAGCCAAACACAGATACGCAGTATTTT
cdr3_aa: CASSPPQPNTDTQYF

d_call: -
clone_size: -
j_call: TRBJ2-6
v_call: TRBV7-3
cdr3_nt: TGTGCCAGCAGCTTGTCGTCTGGGGCCAACGTCCTGACTTTC
cdr3_aa: CASSLSSGANVLTF

d_call: TRBD1
clone_size: -
j_call: TRBJ1-2
v_call: TRBV10-1
cdr3_nt: TGCGCCAGCAGTGAACTAGGACAGGGGGGCTATGGCTACACCTTC
cdr3_aa: CASSELGQGGYGYTF

d_call: -
clone_size: -
j_call: TRBJ2-7
v_call: TRBV7-9
cdr3_nt: TGTGCCAGCAGCTCCGGGGGCACACAGTCGGTCTACGAGCAGTACTTC
cdr3_aa: CASSSGGTQSVYEQYF

d_call: -
clone_size: -
j_call: TRBJ2-3
v_call: TRBV7-9
cdr3_nt: TGTGCCAGCAGCTTAAATCCAGGGGAGGATACGCAGTATTTT
cdr3_aa: CASSLNPGEDTQYF

d_call: TRBD1
clone_size: once
j_call: TRBJ2-5
v_call: TRBV15
cdr3_nt: TGTGCCACCAGCAGAGACGACAGGGTTTTAGAGACCCAGTACTTC
cdr3_aa: CATSRDDRVLETQYF

d_call: -
clone_size: once
j_call: TRBJ2-5
v_call: TRBV20-1
cdr3_nt: TGCAGTGCTAGAGACCCTCCGACCCAGTACTTC
cdr3_aa: CSARDPPTQYF

d_call: -
clone_size: -
j_call: TRBJ2-3
v_call: TRBV6-1
cdr3_nt: TGTGCCAGCAGTTGGGACTTCACAGATACGCAGTATTTT
cdr3_aa: CASSWDFTDTQYF

d_call: -
clone_size: -
j_call: TRBJ2-4
v_call: TRBV28
cdr3_nt: TGTGCCAGCTGTCGTCAGGACGAAAACATTCAGTACTTC
cdr3_aa: CASCRQDENIQYF

d_call: -
clone_size: once
j_call: TRBJ2-3
v_call: TRBV5-1
cdr3_nt: TGCGCCAGCAGCTTGGCGGGCCCAAGGACAGATACGCAGTATTTT
cdr3_aa: CASSLAGPRTDTQYF

d_call: TRBD1
clone_size: -
j_call: TRBJ1-2
v_call: TRBV28
cdr3_nt: TGTGCCAGCAGCTGGGACAGTCCTAACTATGGCTACACCTTC
cdr3_aa: CASSWDSPNYGYTF

d_call: -
clone_size: -
j_call: TRBJ2-1
v_call: TRBV29-1
cdr3_nt: TGCAGCGTTGGGTCAGGGAATGAGCAGTTCTTC
cdr3_aa: CSVGSGNEQFF

d_call: TRBD2
clone_size: -
j_call: TRBJ2-1
v_call: TRBV9
cdr3_nt: TGTGCCAGCAGCGTGAAGGCTAGCGGGATTGCCTACAATGAGCAGTTCTTC
cdr3_aa: CASSVKASGIAYNEQFF

d_call: -
clone_size: -
j_call: TRBJ1-5
v_call: TRBV10-3
cdr3_nt: TGTGCCATCAGTGGGGACAGCAATCAGCCCCAGCATTTT
cdr3_aa: CAISGDSNQPQHF

d_call: TRBD2
clone_size: -
j_call: TRBJ2-5
v_call: TRBV2
cdr3_nt: TGTGCCAGCATCACCGGGGGGGGTGGAGAGACCCAGTACTTC
cdr3_aa: CASITGGGGETQYF

d_call: -
clone_size: -
j_call: TRBJ2-1
v_call: TRBV29-1
cdr3_nt: TGCAGCGTGACGGGACCATCTTCCTACAATGAGCAGTTCTTC
cdr3_aa: CSVTGPSSYNEQFF

d_call: TRBD1
clone_size: once
j_call: TRBJ1-3
v_call: TRBV7-2
cdr3_nt: TGTGCCAGCAGCCGAGCACCGACAGGGGTGATGGGAAACACCATATATTTT
cdr3_aa: CASSRAPTGVMGNTIYF

d_call: TRBD2
clone_size: -
j_call: TRBJ2-1
v_call: TRBV10-1
cdr3_nt: TGCGCCAGCAGTAAGTTCGGCGCGGGAGTAAATGAGCAGTTCTTC
cdr3_aa: CASSKFGAGVNEQFF

d_call: -
clone_size: once
j_call: TRBJ1-1
v_call: TRBV28
cdr3_nt: TGTGCCAGCTTGGAGGGGGGGTCGAGGAACACTGAAGCTTTCTTT
cdr3_aa: CASLEGGSRNTEAFF

d_call: -
clone_size: -
j_call: TRBJ2-7
v_call: TRBV18
cdr3_nt: TGTGCCAGCTCACCACTCTCGTTCGGCGAGCAGTACTTC
cdr3_aa: CASSPLSFGEQYF

d_call: -
clone_size: -
j_call: TRBJ2-5
v_call: TRBV19
cdr3_nt: TGTGCCAGTAGTATTGGCAGGGGAGGCCAGGAGACCCAGTACTTC
cdr3_aa: CASSIGRGGQETQYF